The clone carrying this T cell receptor (beta chain) was detected only a few times. Germline CDR1 SGDLS, CDR2 YYNGEE. The CDR3 spans 15 residues. Trimming removed 1 base at V and 3 bases at J, with 11 bases between. The data derive from a study of T-cell memory formation after mild COVID-19. Using its own MiXCR run on the 5' RACE reads, TCRdb lists one record per CDR3 protein. The profile covers about 100,000 distinct CDR3 sequences, with 11% appearing a single time and around 40% taken by the ten largest. The sample taken for sequencing was PBMCs or a T cell subset sorted from them (not recorded which). The receptor's source is a man between 18 and 29 years old who had mild COVID-19 (a few samples of this study predate the infection). Cell type and time point are not known. The chain recombines TRBV9 with TRBJ1-3; weak D call: TRBD1 (5 bases). CDR3 region: CASSVYGGSGNTIYF. The DNA for the CDR3 is TGTGCCAGCAGCGTATATGGGGGGAGTGGAAACACCATATATTTT. Based on the CDR3 plus reference TRBV9 and TRBJ1-3, the full variable domain is DSGVTQTPKHLITATGQRVTLRCSPRSGDLSVYWYQQSLDQGLQFLIQYYNGEERAKGNILERFSAQQFPDLHSELNLSSLELGDSALYFCASSVYGGSGNTIYFGEGSWLTVV.